This TCR beta chain came from a study of blood T cell repertoires in COVID-19. Overall study: Both acute and convalescent COVID-19 samples were obtained from the United States, Italy and Spain. Nucleic acid was either cDNA or gDNA, and it came from T cells, B-cell-depleted T cells, or PBMCs.

This CDR3 is built from 14 residues. Per germline, CDR1 LGHDT and CDR2 YNNKEL (reference sequence). The V end lost 6 bases, the J end lost 1 base, and 11 bases lay between the germline ends. In the source study's methods: Estimated nucleated cell counts came from reference gene primer amplification. Here immunoSEQ multiplex PCR was the method, and the copy in TCRdb shows in-frame clones only, minus some. V and J calls and clone size are those listed in that table; D and trimming were worked out from the DNA. The profile shows over 300,000 clones, 89% of them singletons. The gene calls are TRBV3-1 (or the pseudogene TRBV3-2) and TRBJ2-3; unclear D gene. The TCR was taken from a man aged 18-30 years who had recovered from COVID-19. Sequencing was done on a sample of peripheral blood. Written as DNA, the CDR3 is TGTGCCAGCAGAAGAGGCACGGGCACAGATACGCAGTATTTT. Residues: CASRRGTGTDTQYF.